Listed here are 2 T cell receptor beta chains from one sample, sequenced in a study of T cells in Graves' hyperthyroidism and ophthalmopathy (dated by TCRdb to between 2018 and 2020). The receptor library was made with multiplex PCR. Sequenced on an Illumina HiSeq 2000. The TCR beta CDR3 regions were amplified from the RNA transcripts. A first-round RT-PCR of the TCR CDR3 used the HTBI primer set with the Qiagen OneStep RT-PCR kit. The public sequencing data were trimmed at Q25 with fastp and processed into clonotypes with MiXCR by TCRdb, which kept only in-frame beta chains. Each CDR3 protein gets just one entry, which takes the most common genes and DNA from the rows behind it. For this sample there are a few hundred thousand distinct CDR3 sequences; more than 15% appear just once. Around 6.6% of the sample is held by the ten biggest clonotypes. Material for sequencing was blood. The origin of the receptors is a woman younger than 45 with Graves' hyperthyroidism.

Turning to this clonotype: It may be a read error: a sequence one base away is much more abundant. The V and J genes are TRBV6-5 and TRBJ2-3, with a tentative D call TRBD2 (6 bases). This CDR3 comprises 18 residues. Germline assignment: CDR1 MNHEY and CDR2 SVGAGI. Trimming cost V 1 base and J 1 base, with 18 bases left between them. This CDR3 reads CASSYFRLAERGTDTQYF. The CDR3, as DNA: TGTGCCAGCAGTTACTTTCGATTAGCGGAGAGAGGCACAGATACGCAGTATTTT.

The chain links TRBV20-1 to TRBJ2-6; 8 bases map to TRBD2. Germline lookup yields CDR1 DFQATT and CDR2 SNEGSKA (reference sequence). The trim removed 3 bases at V and 0 bases at J, leaving 10 bases unmatched. The CDR3 totals 18 residues. The CDR3 nucleotides are TGCAGTGCTAGGCGGTTAGCGGGATCTAACTCTGGGGCCAACGTCCTGACTTTC. It specifies CSARRLAGSNSGANVLTF.